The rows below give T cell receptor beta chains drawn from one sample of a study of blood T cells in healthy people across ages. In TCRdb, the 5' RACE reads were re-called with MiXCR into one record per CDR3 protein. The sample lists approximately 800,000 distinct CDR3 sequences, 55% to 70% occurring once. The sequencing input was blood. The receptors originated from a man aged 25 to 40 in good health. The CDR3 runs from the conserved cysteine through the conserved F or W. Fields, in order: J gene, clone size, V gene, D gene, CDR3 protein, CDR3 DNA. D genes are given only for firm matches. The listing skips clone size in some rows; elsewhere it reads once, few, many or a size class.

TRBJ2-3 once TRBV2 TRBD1 CASSGQGKSADTQYF TGTGCCAGCAGCGGACAGGGAAAGTCAGCAGATACGCAGTATTTT
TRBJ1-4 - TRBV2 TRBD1 CASTRDRGLTNEKLFF TGTGCCAGCACCCGGGACAGGGGGCTTACCAATGAAAAACTGTTTTTT
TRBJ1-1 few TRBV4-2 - CASSQPGVGTEAFF TGTGCCAGCAGCCAACCAGGGGTAGGGACTGAAGCTTTCTTT
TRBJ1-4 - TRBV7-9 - CASSLRVGATNEKLFF TGTGCCAGCAGCCTGCGGGTTGGCGCAACTAATGAAAAACTGTTTTTT
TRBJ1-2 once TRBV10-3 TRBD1 CAISLVQGANYGYTF TGTGCCATCAGCCTTGTACAGGGGGCTAACTATGGCTACACCTTC
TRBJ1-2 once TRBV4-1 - CASSQVIGRGGYTF TGCGCCAGCAGCCAAGTTATCGGCAGGGGTGGCTACACCTTC
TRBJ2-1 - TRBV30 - CAWSSGNLPYNEQFF TGTGCCTGGAGTTCCGGGAACCTTCCCTACAATGAGCAGTTCTTC
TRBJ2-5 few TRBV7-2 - CASSLLKETQYF TGTGCCAGCAGCTTACTCAAAGAGACCCAGTACTTC
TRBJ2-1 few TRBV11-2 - CASSFIAGAVNEQFF TGTGCCAGCAGCTTTATCGCGGGGGCCGTCAATGAGCAGTTCTTC
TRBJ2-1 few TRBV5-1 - CASSLKASSYNEQFF TGCGCCAGCAGCTTGAAAGCTAGCTCCTACAATGAGCAGTTCTTC
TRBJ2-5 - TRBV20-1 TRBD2 CSAAKTSRQETQYF TGCAGTGCTGCAAAGACTAGCAGGCAAGAGACCCAGTACTTC
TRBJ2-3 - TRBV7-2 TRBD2 CASSLTAGGRPSTDTQYF TGTGCCAGCAGCTTAACAGCGGGGGGCCGCCCTAGCACAGATACGCAGTATTTT
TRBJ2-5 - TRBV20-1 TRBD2 CSARTTSGGFGTQYF TGCAGTGCTAGGACAACTAGCGGGGGATTCGGGACCCAGTACTTC
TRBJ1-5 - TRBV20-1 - CSAAGDYNQPQHF TGCAGTGCAGCAGGGGACTACAATCAGCCCCAGCATTTT
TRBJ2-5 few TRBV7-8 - CASSLVGRSQETQYF TGTGCCAGCAGCTTAGTGGGCAGGTCCCAAGAGACCCAGTACTTC
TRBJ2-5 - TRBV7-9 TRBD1 CASSAMQGEGETQYF TGTGCCAGCAGCGCTATGCAGGGGGAAGGGGAGACCCAGTACTTC
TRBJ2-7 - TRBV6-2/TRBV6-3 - CVSSSLVGSYEQYF TGTGTCAGCAGTTCTCTAGTCGGGTCCTACGAGCAGTACTTC
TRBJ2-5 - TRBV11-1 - CASSLYRTMGLETQYF TGTGCCAGCAGCCTCTACCGGACCATGGGCCTAGAGACCCAGTACTTC
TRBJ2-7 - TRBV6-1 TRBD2 CASSEVPAGGTYEQYF TGTGCCAGCAGTGAAGTTCCAGCGGGAGGCACCTACGAGCAGTACTTC
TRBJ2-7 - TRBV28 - CASSGPWEQYF TGTGCCAGCAGTGGACCTTGGGAGCAGTACTTC
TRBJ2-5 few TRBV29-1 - CSVDESGQETQYF TGCAGCGTTGATGAGAGCGGACAAGAGACCCAGTACTTC
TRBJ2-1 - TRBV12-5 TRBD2 CASGLARTSNNEQFF TGTGCTAGTGGTTTGGCCCGGACTAGTAACAATGAGCAGTTCTTC
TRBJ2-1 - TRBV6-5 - CASSPGARRRETQFF TGTGCCAGCAGCCCAGGAGCACGGCGGAGAGAGACCCAGTTCTTC
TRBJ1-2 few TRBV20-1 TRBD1 CSARDTRGDYGYTF TGCAGTGCTAGAGATACCAGGGGGGACTATGGCTACACCTTC
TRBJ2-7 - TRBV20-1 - CSARQDGIGAYNEQYF TGCAGTGCTAGACAGGACGGTATCGGGGCCTACAATGAGCAGTACTTC
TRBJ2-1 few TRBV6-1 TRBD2 CASSLQGNWLAGENEQFF TGTGCCAGCAGTCTCCAGGGAAATTGGCTAGCGGGGGAGAATGAGCAGTTCTTC
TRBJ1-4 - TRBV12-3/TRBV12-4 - CASSFSWGKDEKLFF TGTGCCAGCAGTTTCTCGTGGGGTAAGGATGAAAAACTGTTTTTT
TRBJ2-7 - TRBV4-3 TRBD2 CTSSQGVAGRSYEQYF TGCACCAGCAGCCAAGGGGTAGCGGGACGCTCCTACGAGCAGTACTTC
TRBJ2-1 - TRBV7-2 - CASSLAGQVYNEQFF TGTGCCAGCAGCTTAGCGGGTCAGGTCTACAATGAGCAGTTCTTC
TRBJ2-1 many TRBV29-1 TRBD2 CSARTSGYNEQFF TGCAGCGCTCGGACTAGCGGGTACAATGAGCAGTTCTTC
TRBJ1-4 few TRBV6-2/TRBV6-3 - CASRGPGKVFF TGTGCCAGCAGAGGACCGGGAAAGGTGTTTTTT